A single sample is the source of the 28 T cell receptor beta chains below, sequenced in a study of shared clonotypes between healthy human individuals. Sequencing used immunoSEQ multiplex PCR; TCRdb keeps in-frame clones, though not all of them. Among about 490,000 clones listed, about 85% were seen once. The sequencing sample was made of PBMCs. These receptors were collected from a woman aged 40 to 50 in good health. Some clones in this sample may be carry-over from other donors' samples.

V gene TRBV19 combines with J gene TRBJ1-1, with D uncertain. The germline V and J ends were trimmed by 6 bases and 8 bases, with 13 bases remaining between them. The germline V gene has CDR1 LNHDA and CDR2 SQIVND (reference sequence). The CDR3 is 12 amino acids. The CDR3 DNA reads as TGTGCCAGTAGCCGACCGCCTGGGGAAGCTTTCTTT. Translated, it gives CASSRPPGEAFF.

A remark on this clone: At one boundary the junction diverges from the germline segment, which might be a read error. The V gene is TRBV5-1, the J gene TRBJ2-7, with 7 nucleotides matching TRBD1. The germline CDR1 and CDR2 sequences are SGHRS and YFSETQ. This CDR3 is 15 amino acids long. The CDR3: CASSLDRSSSYEQYF. The CDR3 DNA reads as TGCGCCAGCAGTTTGGACAGGTCGAGTTCCTACGAGCAGTACTTC.

J is TRBJ2-7 and V is TRBV29-1; the D is unclear. Germline CDR1 SQVTM, CDR2 ANQGSEA. The CDR3 extends over 10 amino acids. V lost 6 bases to trimming and J lost 1 base, with 4 bases between them. The CDR3 bases are TGCAGCGTGGGTTCCTACGAGCAGTACTTC. Protein product: CSVGSYEQYF.

The V gene is TRBV4-1, the J gene TRBJ2-5; 10 bases agree with TRBD2. The CDR3 has 17 amino acids. J gave up 1 base and V 4 bases, and 9 bases lay outside the gene matches. Per the germline V gene, CDR1 is MGHRA and CDR2 is YSYEKL. The CDR3 nucleotides are TGCGCCAGCAGCCTCCGGACTAGCGGATTTACCCAAGAGACCCAGTACTTC. This codes for CASSLRTSGFTQETQYF.

On this clone: A read error is the likely source, as a far larger clone sits one nucleotide away. At the DNA level, this CDR3 is encoded by other sequences in the same sample as well. The chain recombines TRBV28 with TRBJ2-2, with a tentative D call TRBD2 (5 bases). Between the trimmed V and J ends, which lost 2 bases and 5 bases, there was a span of 12 bases. CDR3 size: 15 residues. The germline gives CDR1 MDHEN, CDR2 SYDVKM. CDR3 DNA: TGTGCCAGCAGTTTAGTGGGAGTGAGGACCGGGGAGCTGTTTTTT. Translation gives CASSLVGVRTGELFF.

The J gene is TRBJ2-7, the V gene TRBV29-1; perhaps TRBD1 as D (6 bases). This CDR3 contains 13 residues. Trimming took off 6 bases at V and 2 bases at J, with 14 bases between the two ends. Looked up from germline, CDR1 is SQVTM and CDR2 is ANQGSEA. DNA for the CDR3: TGCAGCGTCTCCCGGGACACTACCTACGAGCAGTACTTC. It codes for CSVSRDTTYEQYF.

The chain uses TRBV7-2 and TRBJ1-4, with D perhaps matching TRBD1 (6 bases). Trimming shortened V by 5 bases and J by 5 bases, and 15 bases separated the two germline ends. The CDR3 extends over 15 amino acids. Per the germline V gene, CDR1 is SGHTA and CDR2 is FQGNSA. The CDR3 region has the DNA TGTGCCAGCAGCGACACCAGGGGAGGGAATGAAAAACTGTTTTTT. Protein: CASSDTRGGNEKLFF.

To note about this clone: A far larger clone is a single base away, which makes a read error likely. This rearrangement joins TRBV30 to TRBJ1-2; D remains ambiguous. Germline loops: CDR1 GTSNPN, CDR2 SVGIG (reference sequence). This CDR3 comprises 12 residues. Trimming took off 4 bases at V and 3 bases at J, with 9 bases between the two ends. Here the CDR3 DNA reads TGTGCCTGGAACCCGTGCGACTATGGCTACACCTTC. This codes for CAWNPCDYGYTF.

The CDR3 region has the DNA TGTGCCAGCAGCGACTCACCGGGACAAGATAATGAAAAACTGTTTTTT. This codes for CASSDSPGQDNEKLFF. This chain joins TRBV9 and TRBJ1-4, with D maybe TRBD1 (6 bases). V lost 3 bases, J lost 4 bases, and 16 bases lay in between. CDR1 and CDR2 from the germline V gene are SGDLS and YYNGEE. This CDR3 has 16 residues. The full variable domain, its missing parts supplied by reference TRBV9 and TRBJ1-4, is DSGVTQTPKHLITATGQRVTLRCSPRSGDLSVYWYQQSLDQGLQFLIQYYNGEERAKGNILERFSAQQFPDLHSELNLSSLELGDSALYFCASSDSPGQDNEKLFFGSGTQLSVL.

A note on this clone: Other DNA sequences in this specimen translate into the identical CDR3. The V gene is TRBV5-1, the J gene TRBJ2-1, with D possibly being TRBD2 (6 bases). Germline V gene sequence: CDR1 SGHRS, CDR2 YFSETQ. This CDR3 contains 15 residues. V lost 3 bases to trimming and J lost 0 bases, with 10 bases between them. The CDR3 bases are TGCGCCAGCAGCTCCGGGAGAAGCTCCTACAATGAGCAGTTCTTC. This gives the protein CASSSGRSSYNEQFF.

As to this clone: A single base is all that separates this from a far larger clone, so a read error is likely. This chain connects TRBV12-5 to TRBJ2-2; D unclear. The CDR3 loop spans 13 amino acids. V was trimmed by 6 bases and J by 3 bases, leaving 8 bases between them. The V gene's germline CDR1 is LGHNT and CDR2 FRNRAP. The CDR3 here is CASGIGYTGELFF. In DNA form, the CDR3 reads TGTGCTAGTGGCATAGGGTACACCGGGGAGCTGTTTTTT. Variable domain in full (rest from reference TRBV12-5 and TRBJ2-2): DARVTQTPRHKVTEMGQEVTMRCQPILGHNTVFWYRQTMMQGLELLAYFRNRAPLDDSGMPKDRFSAEMPDATLATLKIQPSEPRDSAVYFCASGIGYTGELFFGEGSRLTVL.

The V call is TRBV6-6, the J call TRBJ1-4; 7 bases align to TRBD1. The germline CDR1 and CDR2 sequences are MNHNY and SVGAGI (reference sequence). Germline trimming cut 4 bases from V and 9 bases from J; bases unmatched to any gene: 14. The CDR3 is 16 amino acids. Written as DNA, the CDR3 is TGTGCCAGCAGTTTACAGGGACAGTTCTTAATCAAAAAACTGTTTTTT. It yields the protein CASSLQGQFLIKKLFF.

This chain uses TRBV5-1 with TRBJ2-2; D is perhaps TRBD1 or TRBD2 (5 bases each). CDR1 is SGHRS, CDR2 YFSETQ, per germline. V lost 3 bases and J 1 base, leaving 10 bases between the germline ends. This CDR3 is built from 15 residues. Written as DNA, the CDR3 is TGCGCCAGCAGCTCCGGGACGGGGAACACCGGGGAGCTGTTTTTT. Its translation is CASSSGTGNTGELFF.

Regarding this clone: A far larger clone lies a single base away; this is likely a read error. Additional DNA sequences in this sample encode the identical CDR3. V usage is TRBV7-9 and J usage is TRBJ2-1, with no clear D. CDR1 and CDR2 (germline): SEHNR, FQNEAQ (reference sequence). The CDR3 consists of 15 residues. In DNA, the CDR3 is TGTGCCAGCAGCTTAGTTCCAGAGGCCTACAGTGAGCAGTTCTTC. This gives the protein CASSLVPEAYSEQFF. Using reference TRBV7-9 and TRBJ2-1 for the parts outside the CDR3, the full variable domain is DTGVSQNPRHKITKRGQNVTFRCDPISEHNRLYWYRQTLGQGPEFLTYFQNEAQLEKSRLLSDRFSAERPKGSFSTLEIQRTEQGDSAMYLCASSLVPEAYSEQFFGPGTRLTVL.

Regarding this clone: A read error is the likely source, as a far larger clone sits one nucleotide away. Within the sample, other DNA sequences also encode this same CDR3. The chain recombines TRBV30 with TRBJ1-5; 8 positions match TRBD1. The V segment lost 3 bases and the J segment 2 bases; nucleotides outside the gene matches: 6. In germline, CDR1 is GTSNPN, CDR2 SVGIG (reference sequence). This CDR3 is 15 amino acids long. The CDR3 loop reads CAWSPLGQGNQPQHF. The CDR3 region has the DNA TGTGCCTGGAGCCCATTGGGACAGGGCAATCAGCCCCAGCATTTT.

The V gene is TRBV4-1, the J gene TRBJ1-5, with 9 bases identical to TRBD1. CDR3 length: 16 amino acids. Germline assignment: CDR1 MGHRA and CDR2 YSYEKL. Trimming at V came to 9 bases and at J to 3 bases, leaving 12 bases not matched to a gene. The CDR3 loop is CARSARTGGPNQPQHF. The DNA of the CDR3 is TGCGCCAGGTCTGCTCGCACAGGGGGCCCCAATCAGCCCCAGCATTTT.

Comments on this clone: A far larger clone is just one base off, so this is likely a read error. Other DNA variants within this sample encode the same CDR3. This rearrangement joins TRBV7-2 to TRBJ2-5; D might be TRBD2 (5 bases). The CDR3 sequence is 15 residues long. Between the trimmed V and J ends, which lost 7 bases and 5 bases, there was a span of 20 bases. Per germline, CDR1 SGHTA and CDR2 FQGNSA. For the CDR3, the DNA is TGTGCCAGCACCAAAAGCGGTAGTGTGAGGGAGACCCAGTACTTC. The encoded protein is CASTKSGSVRETQYF.

This clone was detected a few times. This chain joins TRBV5-4 and TRBJ1-2; unclear D gene. The CDR3 runs 13 residues. The germline gives CDR1 SGHNT, CDR2 YYREEE (reference sequence). V was trimmed by 1 base and J by 4 bases, leaving 8 bases between them. CDR3 nucleotides: TGTGCCAGCAGCTTGTCGGGATCCTATGGCTACACCTTC. It translates to CASSLSGSYGYTF.

CDR3: CASSIGWSSYNEQFF. Written as DNA, the CDR3 is TGTGCCAGTAGTATCGGCTGGAGCTCCTACAATGAGCAGTTCTTC. The V gene is TRBV19, the J gene TRBJ2-1, with D unresolved. The V end was cut by 3 bases, the J end by 0 bases, with 9 bases between. This CDR3 region has 15 residues. CDR1 LNHDA and CDR2 SQIVND come from the germline V gene (reference sequence).

This chain uses TRBV30 with TRBJ2-1, with 13 positions matching TRBD2. Germline-derived CDR1 and CDR2 are GTSNPN and SVGIG (reference sequence). The CDR3 is 15 residues long. Trimming removed 0 bases from V and 10 bases from J; junction bases left unmatched: 6. For the CDR3, the DNA is TGTGCCTGGAGTGTCCTCGGGGGACTAGCGGGAGAGCAGTTCTTC. Amino acids: CAWSVLGGLAGEQFF.

This clone has a single count. The rearrangement links TRBV13 to TRBJ2-7; the match to TRBD2 covers 16 bases. Looked up from germline, CDR1 is PRHDT and CDR2 is FYEKMQ (reference sequence). The trim removed 2 bases at V and 0 bases at J, leaving 7 bases unmatched. The CDR3 sequence is 19 residues long. CDR3 sequence reads: CASSLIDGTSGGDSYEQYF. The DNA of the CDR3 is TGTGCCAGCAGCTTAATTGATGGGACTAGCGGGGGGGACTCCTACGAGCAGTACTTC.

The chain recombines TRBV6-1 with TRBJ2-2; D remains ambiguous. The germline CDR1 and CDR2 sequences are MNHNS and SASEGT. The CDR3 sequence is 14 residues long. Trimming stripped 1 base from V and 2 bases from J, with 5 bases between. CDR3 loop: CASSEEPNTGELFF. Written as DNA, the CDR3 is TGTGCCAGCAGTGAAGAACCTAACACCGGGGAGCTGTTTTTT.

V is TRBV2 and J is TRBJ2-5; D not resolved. Germline V gene lookup returns CDR1 SNHLY and CDR2 FYNNEI. V dropped 9 bases and J dropped 8 bases, with 10 bases sitting between them. The CDR3 has 10 residues. CDR3 sequence: CASASGTQYF. The CDR3 bases are TGTGCCAGTGCAAGTGGCACCCAGTACTTC.

V is TRBV7-2 and J is TRBJ2-7; 9 bases align to TRBD1. Germline assignment: CDR1 SGHTA and CDR2 FQGNSA. The V segment lost 1 base and the J segment 6 bases; nucleotides outside the gene matches: 4. The CDR3 is 14 amino acids. This chain's CDR3 is CASSLGQGVGEQYF. CDR3 coding DNA: TGTGCCAGCAGCTTAGGACAGGGGGTTGGCGAGCAGTACTTC.

This sequence joins TRBV9 and TRBJ2-5; D is uncertain. The CDR3 length is 15 residues. Trimming removed 0 bases from V and 4 bases from J, with 13 bases in between. Looked up from germline, CDR1 is SGDLS and CDR2 is YYNGEE. The CDR3 loop reads CASSVEGQGSETQYF. CDR3 in DNA: TGTGCCAGCAGCGTAGAGGGCCAAGGCTCAGAGACCCAGTACTTC.

The chain is built from TRBV28 and TRBJ2-7; D uncertain. V was clipped by 10 bases and J by 5 bases, with 12 bases between them. Germline lookup yields CDR1 MDHEN and CDR2 SYDVKM. The CDR3 consists of 11 residues. The CDR3 DNA reads as TGTGCCACCCGCCGGTCGGACGAGCAGTACTTC. It is translated as CATRRSDEQYF.

The V gene is TRBV30, the J gene TRBJ2-2; TRBD1 might be the D (6 bases). There are 14 residues in the CDR3. The germline CDR1 and CDR2 sequences are GTSNPN and SVGIG (reference sequence). V was cut by 5 bases and J by 3 bases, with 13 bases left in between. Here the CDR3 reads CAWAGTRYTGELFF. CDR3 nucleotide sequence: TGTGCCTGGGCTGGGACAAGATACACCGGGGAGCTGTTTTTT.

The V gene is TRBV27, the J gene TRBJ2-5, with a weak D call TRBD2 (6 bases). V was trimmed by 5 bases and J by 3 bases, leaving 10 bases between them. Germline V lookup: CDR1 MNHEY, CDR2 SMNVEV (reference sequence). The CDR3 runs 13 residues. CDR3 nucleotide sequence: TGTGCCAGCAGTGAAGTAGCGGAAGAGACCCAGTACTTC. This encodes CASSEVAEETQYF.